A single sample gave rise to the 2 T cell receptor beta chains below, sequenced in a study of T cells in Graves' hyperthyroidism and ophthalmopathy. Amplification targeted TCR beta CDR3 regions from RNA transcripts. Primed by the HTBI set, a first-round RT-PCR was run on the TCR CDR3. TCRdb re-called the multiplex PCR reads with MiXCR, one entry per CDR3 protein. Counted here are 350,000 to 500,000 distinct CDR3 sequences, roughly 13% occurring once; the ten biggest clones make up about 4.9%. Sequencing used blood. These receptors were taken from a woman under 30 with Graves' hyperthyroidism.

This clonotype was recorded many times. The chain carries TRBV12-3 or TRBV12-4 and TRBJ2-2; 10 bases fit TRBD2. Trimming cost V 2 bases and J 6 bases; bases outside gene matches: 6. The CDR3 runs 16 residues. The DNA of the CDR3 is TGTGCCAGCAGTTTACCGAGCGGGAGGGCCGCCGGGGAGCTGTTTTTT. Encoded protein: CASSLPSGRAAGELFF.

The rearrangement links TRBV20-1 to TRBJ2-3; 15 nucleotides agree with TRBD2. V was pared by 6 bases and J by 0 bases, with 7 bases of the junction left unmatched. Germline CDR1 is DFQATT and CDR2 is SNEGSKA (reference sequence). The CDR3 totals 17 residues. The chain's CDR3 is CSATGTSGRMSTDTQYF. CDR3 DNA sequence: TGCAGTGCCACGGGGACTAGCGGGAGGATGAGCACAGATACGCAGTATTTT.